The clone carrying this T cell receptor beta chain was counted between two and nine times. This same CDR3 is encoded by further DNA sequences in the sample. The sample belongs to a study of beta chain features in type 1 diabetes. Isolated RNA was reverse transcribed in full, so expressed TCRB transcripts were sequenced. Profiled with immunoSEQ multiplex PCR; TCRdb holds only in-frame clones, not every one. Here the sample spans roughly 380,000 clones, around a fifth being singletons. Trimming took 5 bases from V and 1 from J; bases not matched to a gene: 4. Germline CDR1 SEHNR, CDR2 FQNEAQ (reference sequence). The CDR3 has 14 residues.

The chain employs TRBV7-9 and TRBJ1-1; 7 bases align to TRBD1. This sequence was found in a woman in her late teens or twenties in good health. The sample consisted of naive CD4+ T cells from blood. CDR3 residues: CASSARQGNTEAFF. The DNA of the CDR3 is TGTGCCAGCAGCGCTCGACAGGGGAACACTGAAGCTTTCTTT.